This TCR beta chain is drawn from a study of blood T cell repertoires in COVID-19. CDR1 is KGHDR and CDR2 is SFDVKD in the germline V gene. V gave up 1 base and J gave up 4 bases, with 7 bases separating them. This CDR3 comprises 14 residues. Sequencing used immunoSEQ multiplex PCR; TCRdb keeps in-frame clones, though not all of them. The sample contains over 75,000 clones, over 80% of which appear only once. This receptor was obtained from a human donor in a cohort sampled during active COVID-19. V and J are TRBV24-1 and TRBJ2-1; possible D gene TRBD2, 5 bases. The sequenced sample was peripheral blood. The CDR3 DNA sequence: TGTGCCACCAGTGATTTTGGCGGGTACAATGAGCAGTTCTTC. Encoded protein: CATSDFGGYNEQFF.